The entry that follows covers one T cell receptor beta chain sequence. As handled by the study authors: Amplification of reference gene primers was used by the study to estimate nucleated cell counts. Sequencing was performed with immunoSEQ multiplex PCR; in TCRdb, only in-frame clones are kept and a portion is missing. Clonal size and the V and J genes are those of that table, whereas D and trimming came from the DNA. The sample yields tens of thousands of clones, around 78% seen once. These data originate in a study of blood T cell repertoires in COVID-19. Across the whole study: Samples of COVID-19 (acute and convalescent) were obtained from the United States, Italy and Spain. From T cells, B-cell-depleted T cells, or PBMCs came the material, which was cDNA or gDNA.

This CDR3 is 14 amino acids long. V trimming: 9 bases; J trimming: 1 base; junction bases outside the gene matches: 3. Germline lookup yields CDR1 WSHSY and CDR2 SAAADI. Sequencing was done on a sample of peripheral blood. The chain joins TRBV10-2 to TRBJ2-2, with 9 bases aligning to TRBD2. This sequence was found in a human donor in a cohort sampled during active COVID-19. The CDR3 nucleotides are TGCGCCAGTGAGACTAGCGGGAACACCGGGGAGCTGTTTTTT. Protein product: CASETSGNTGELFF.